This TCR beta chain was profiled in a study of cytomegalovirus exposure and HLA in healthy donors. Amplification used 60 Vbeta primers and 13 Jbeta primers. Generated by immunoSEQ multiplex PCR, the TCRdb table keeps only in-frame clones and is missing some. This sample carries approximately 200,000 clones, roughly 79% of them seen once, and the ten largest clones take under 2%. Sequencing was performed on PBMCs. This sequence originates from a man aged 25-40 years in good health and CMV-seronegative.

CDR3 in DNA: TGCGCCAGCAGCTTGGGGGTTGGGAGGGAATCCTACAATGAGCAGTTCTTC. Protein product: CASSLGVGRESYNEQFF. J is TRBJ2-1 and V is TRBV5-1; 7 bases are shared with TRBD2. CDR1 and CDR2 from the germline V gene are SGHRS and YFSETQ. After removal of 0 bases from V and 1 base from J, the junction contained 7 bases not matched to a gene. CDR3 length equals 17 residues.